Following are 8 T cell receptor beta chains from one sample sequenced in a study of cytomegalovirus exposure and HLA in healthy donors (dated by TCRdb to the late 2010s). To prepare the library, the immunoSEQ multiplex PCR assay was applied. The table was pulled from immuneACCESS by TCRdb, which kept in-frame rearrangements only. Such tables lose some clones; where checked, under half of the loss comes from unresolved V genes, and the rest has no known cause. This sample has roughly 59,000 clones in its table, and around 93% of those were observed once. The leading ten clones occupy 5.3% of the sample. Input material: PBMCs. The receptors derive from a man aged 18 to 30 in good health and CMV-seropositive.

CDR3 in DNA: TGTGCCAGCAGCCCAAAAGAGACCCAGTACTTC. Translation gives CASSPKETQYF. The chain combines TRBV7-9 with TRBJ2-5; D is uncertain. The CDR3 is 11 amino acids. The germline V gene has CDR1 SEHNR and CDR2 FQNEAQ (reference sequence). V was clipped by 5 bases and J by 3 bases, with 4 bases between them.

CDR3 coding DNA: TGTGCCAGTAGTATGCTTAATGAACTAGCGGGAAACACAGATACGCAGTATTTT. Amino acid sequence: CASSMLNELAGNTDTQYF. The chain has TRBV19 and TRBJ2-3; TRBD2 aligns across 10 bases. CDR3 size: 18 residues. Trimming removed 3 bases from V and 2 bases from J; junction bases left unmatched: 11. Germline V gene lookup returns CDR1 LNHDA and CDR2 SQIVND (reference sequence). Variable domain in full (rest from reference TRBV19 and TRBJ2-3): DGGITQSPKYLFRKEGQNVTLSCEQNLNHDAMYWYRQDPGQGLRLIYYSQIVNDFQKGDIAEGYSVSREKKESFPLTVTSAQKNPTAFYLCASSMLNELAGNTDTQYFGPGTRLTVL.

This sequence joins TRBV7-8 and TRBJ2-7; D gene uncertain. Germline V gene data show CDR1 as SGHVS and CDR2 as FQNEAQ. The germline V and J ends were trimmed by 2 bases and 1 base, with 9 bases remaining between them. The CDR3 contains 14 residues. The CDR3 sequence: CASSLSRGSYEQYF. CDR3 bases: TGTGCCAGCAGCTTAAGTCGCGGATCCTACGAGCAGTACTTC.

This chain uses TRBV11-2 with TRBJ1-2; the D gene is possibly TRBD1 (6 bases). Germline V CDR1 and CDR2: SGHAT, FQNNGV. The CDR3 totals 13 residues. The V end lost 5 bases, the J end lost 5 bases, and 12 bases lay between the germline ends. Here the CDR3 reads CASSHGQLYGYTF. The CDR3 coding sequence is TGTGCCAGCAGCCACGGACAGTTGTATGGCTACACCTTC.

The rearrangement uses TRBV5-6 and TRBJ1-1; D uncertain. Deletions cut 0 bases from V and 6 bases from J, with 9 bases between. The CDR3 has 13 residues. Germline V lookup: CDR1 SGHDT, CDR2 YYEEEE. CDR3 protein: CASSLEEVAEAFF. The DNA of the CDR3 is TGTGCCAGCAGCTTGGAGGAGGTTGCTGAAGCTTTCTTT.

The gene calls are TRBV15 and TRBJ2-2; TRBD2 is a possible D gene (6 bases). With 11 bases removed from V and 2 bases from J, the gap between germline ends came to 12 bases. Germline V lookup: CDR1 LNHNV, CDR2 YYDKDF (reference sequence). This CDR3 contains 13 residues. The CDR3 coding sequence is TGTGCCGGCGGGGCACCTAACACCGGGGAGCTGTTTTTT. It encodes CAGGAPNTGELFF. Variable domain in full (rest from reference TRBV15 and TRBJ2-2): DAMVIQNPRYQVTQFGKPVTLSCSQTLNHNVMYWYQQKSSQAPKLLFHYYDKDFNNEADTPDNFQSRRPNTSFCFLDIRSPGLGDTAMYLCAGGAPNTGELFFGEGSRLTVL.

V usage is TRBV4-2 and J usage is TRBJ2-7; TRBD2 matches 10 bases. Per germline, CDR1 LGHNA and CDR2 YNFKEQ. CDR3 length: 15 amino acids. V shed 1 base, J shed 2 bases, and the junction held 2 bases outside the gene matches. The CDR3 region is CASSQGTSGTYEQYF. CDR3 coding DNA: TGTGCCAGCAGCCAAGGGACTAGCGGAACCTACGAGCAGTACTTC.

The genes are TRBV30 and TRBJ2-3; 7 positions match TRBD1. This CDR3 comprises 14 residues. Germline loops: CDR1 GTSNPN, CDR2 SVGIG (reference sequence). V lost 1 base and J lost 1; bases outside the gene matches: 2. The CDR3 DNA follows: TGTGCCTGGAGTGGGGACAGCCGCACAGATACGCAGTATTTT. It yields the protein CAWSGDSRTDTQYF.